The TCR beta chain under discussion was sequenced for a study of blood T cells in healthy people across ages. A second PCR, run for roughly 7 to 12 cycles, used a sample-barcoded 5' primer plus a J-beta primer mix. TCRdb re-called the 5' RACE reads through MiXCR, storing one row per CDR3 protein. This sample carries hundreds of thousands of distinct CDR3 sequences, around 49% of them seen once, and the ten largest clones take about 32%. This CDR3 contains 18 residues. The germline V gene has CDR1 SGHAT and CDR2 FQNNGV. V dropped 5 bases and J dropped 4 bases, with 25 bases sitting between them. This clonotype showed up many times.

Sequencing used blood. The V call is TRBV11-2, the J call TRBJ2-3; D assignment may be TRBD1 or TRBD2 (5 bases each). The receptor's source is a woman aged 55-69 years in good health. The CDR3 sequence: CASSAIRSGTVGPDTQYF. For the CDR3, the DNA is TGTGCCAGCAGCGCAATTCGTTCGGGGACGGTGGGCCCAGATACGCAGTATTTT.